The text below deals with one T cell receptor (beta chain). Antigen specificity is unknown. The donors were in the approximately 110-subject validation cohort; that cohort was separate from the approximately 670-subject first cohort. This entry belongs to a study of cytomegalovirus exposure and HLA in healthy donors. General study results and limits: Rarity marked most TCR sequences, yet some public TCRs occurred in many donors. The study put 160 or so TCR beta chains on its list as cytomegalovirus-associated. First-cohort TCR clusters were later found to tend to co-occur in the roughly 130 validation repertoires.

Germline CDR1 reads MNHNS; CDR2 reads SASEGT. Trimming stripped 2 bases from V and 2 bases from J, with 9 bases between. The length of the CDR3 is 15 residues. Profiled with immunoSEQ multiplex PCR; TCRdb holds only in-frame clones, not every one. The table lists approximately 60,000 clones, around nine tenths of them singletons. What was sequenced was PBMCs. The V and J genes are TRBV6-1 and TRBJ1-4, with D perhaps TRBD1 (5 bases). The clonotype originates from a man younger than 35 in good health and CMV-seronegative. CDR3 nucleotide sequence: TGTGCCAGCAGTGAATTTTCAGGGACTAATGAAAAACTGTTTTTT. Its translation is CASSEFSGTNEKLFF.